This note documents a single TCR beta chain sequence. Enrollment of patients from Seattle took place during active infection, with longitudinal follow-up. This record comes from a study of blood T cell repertoires in COVID-19. At the level of the study: There were acute and convalescent COVID-19 samples, and they came from the United States, Italy and Spain. PBMCs, B-cell-depleted T cells, or T cells were the source of the cDNA or gDNA that made up the material.

Sequenced by immunoSEQ multiplex PCR; TCRdb stores in-frame clones only, minus some. The sample has 80,000 or so clones, more than 75% seen once. This sequence originates from a man in his 60s with COVID-19, enrolled during active disease. The material sequenced was peripheral blood.

CDR3 sequence (DNA): TGTGCCAGCGGACTCTTGGGGGATCGGGGGAACGAGCAGTACTTC. Translated: CASGLLGDRGNEQYF. The chain carries TRBV7-9 and TRBJ2-7, with a tentative D call TRBD2 (6 bases). The V and J ends lost 8 bases and 5 bases respectively, with 22 bases between them. The CDR3 has 15 amino acids. Germline V gene sequence: CDR1 SEHNR, CDR2 FQNEAQ (reference sequence). Full variable domain (rest looked up from reference TRBV7-9 and TRBJ2-7): DTGVSQNPRHKITKRGQNVTFRCDPISEHNRLYWYRQTLGQGPEFLTYFQNEAQLEKSRLLSDRFSAERPKGSFSTLEIQRTEQGDSAMYLCASGLLGDRGNEQYFGPGTRLTVT.